These 14 T cell receptor beta chains originate from one sample sequenced in a study of cytomegalovirus exposure and HLA in healthy donors. Here immunoSEQ multiplex PCR was the method, and the copy in TCRdb shows in-frame clones only, minus some. The sample has under 250,000 clones; 80% to 90% are singletons. Sequenced material: PBMCs. Receptor source: a woman aged 18-30 years in good health and CMV-seropositive.

The chain is built from TRBV5-4 and TRBJ2-2, with TRBD2 matching over 12 bases. V lost 4 bases to trimming and J lost 2 bases; unmatched junction nucleotides: 6. The V gene's germline CDR1 is SGHNT and CDR2 YYREEE (reference sequence). CDR3 length: 17 amino acids. This CDR3 is CASSRLAGGPNTGELFF. The CDR3 DNA follows: TGTGCCAGCAGCCGGCTAGCGGGAGGGCCAAACACCGGGGAGCTGTTTTTT.

This rearrangement joins TRBV6-6 to TRBJ2-7, with 8 bases identical to TRBD2. Germline V lookup: CDR1 MNHNY, CDR2 SVGAGI (reference sequence). The CDR3 runs 14 residues. V shed 4 bases and J 2 bases; nucleotides not matched to a gene: 4. In DNA form, the CDR3 reads TGTGCCAGCAGTTCCAGCGGGGGAACCTACGAGCAGTACTTC. Its translation is CASSSSGGTYEQYF.

With respect to this clone: The DNA is omitted, as the CDR3 cannot be located on it reliably, and the CDR3 follows TCRdb's listing. The CDR3: CASSSSTGTVGGNTIYF. This chain connects TRBV28 to TRBJ1-3; the table's TRBD1 call for D was not verified on the DNA. The germline gives CDR1 MDHEN, CDR2 SYDVKM. The CDR3 has 17 amino acids, counting both end residues.

The chain combines TRBV5-1 with TRBJ1-3; 10 positions agree with TRBD1. Per the germline V gene, CDR1 is SGHRS and CDR2 is YFSETQ. The CDR3 contains 15 residues. V was clipped by 3 bases and J by 3 bases; unmatched bases: 3. In nucleotides, the CDR3 is TGCGCCAGCAGCTCGACAGGGGGCCTTGGAAACACCATATATTTT. Translation: CASSSTGGLGNTIYF.

The DNA for the CDR3 is TGTGCCAGCAGCCCCGGACAGGGGGTATTCGAGCAGTACTTC. Translation: CASSPGQGVFEQYF. V is TRBV11-2 and J is TRBJ2-7; TRBD1 aligns across 10 bases. The CDR3 runs 14 residues. CDR1 is SGHAT and CDR2 is FQNNGV in the germline V gene. V shed 5 bases and J 6 bases; nucleotides not matched to a gene: 7.

The chain employs TRBV18 and TRBJ2-1; D may be TRBD2 (5 bases). The CDR3 is made up of 15 amino acids. CDR1 is KGHSH and CDR2 is LQKENI in the germline V gene. V dropped 0 bases and J dropped 3 bases, with 9 bases sitting between them. The CDR3 is CASSPPSGRYNEQFF. The CDR3 region has the DNA TGTGCCAGCTCACCACCCAGCGGCCGCTACAATGAGCAGTTCTTC.

V usage is TRBV27 and J usage is TRBJ1-1; D gene ambiguous. The CDR3 loop spans 13 amino acids. Trimming removed 3 bases at V and 1 base at J, with 6 bases between. The germline V gene has CDR1 MNHEY and CDR2 SMNVEV (reference sequence). The CDR3 sequence: CASSFGQNTEAFF. The CDR3 DNA sequence: TGTGCCAGCAGTTTTGGGCAGAACACTGAAGCTTTCTTT.

This clone has only one observation. V is TRBV28 and J is TRBJ1-1; D is undetermined. V was cut by 0 bases and J by 0 bases, with 8 bases left in between. Germline loops: CDR1 MDHEN, CDR2 SYDVKM. The CDR3 runs 15 residues. CDR3 loop: CASSLWQDMNTEAFF. Written as DNA, the CDR3 is TGTGCCAGCAGTTTATGGCAGGATATGAACACTGAAGCTTTCTTT.

J is TRBJ2-3 and V is TRBV27, with D possibly TRBD2 on 5 matching bases. The length of the CDR3 is 13 residues. Germline loops: CDR1 MNHEY, CDR2 SMNVEV (reference sequence). Trimming shortened V by 1 base and J by 6 bases, and 8 bases separated the two germline ends. In DNA form, the CDR3 reads TGTGCCAGCAGTTTATTAGGCGGGGATACGCAGTATTTT. This translates into CASSLLGGDTQYF.

The chain uses TRBV7-6 and TRBJ2-2, with a weak D call TRBD1 (5 bases). Germline V gives CDR1 SGHVS, CDR2 FNYEAQ. CDR3 length: 15 residues. V was cut by 3 bases and J by 4 bases, with 12 bases left in between. CDR3 loop: CASSFFRESTGELFF. CDR3 bases: TGTGCCAGCAGCTTTTTCAGGGAATCCACCGGGGAGCTGTTTTTT.

The chain has TRBV5-4 and TRBJ2-2; D is unclear. The CDR3 runs to 14 residues. Germline V gives CDR1 SGHNT, CDR2 YYREEE (reference sequence). The germline V and J ends were trimmed by 0 bases and 2 bases, with 5 bases remaining between them. In nucleotides, the CDR3 is TGTGCCAGCAGCTTGGCCCTTAACACCGGGGAGCTGTTTTTT. Translating it yields CASSLALNTGELFF.

In its sample, this clone was seen a few times. This chain joins TRBV9 and TRBJ1-2; a weak D match, TRBD1 (5 bases). This CDR3 spans 13 amino acids. Deletions cut 0 bases from V and 2 bases from J, with 5 bases between. CDR1 SGDLS and CDR2 YYNGEE come from the germline V gene. CDR3: CASSVGTNYGYTF. Written as DNA, the CDR3 is TGTGCCAGCAGCGTAGGGACAAACTATGGCTACACCTTC.

The rearrangement uses TRBV27 and TRBJ1-2; D remains ambiguous. The V gene's germline CDR1 is MNHEY and CDR2 SMNVEV (reference sequence). With 5 bases removed from V and 6 bases from J, the gap between germline ends came to 22 bases. The length of the CDR3 is 16 residues. CDR3 sequence: CASSPDRAGLTHGYTF. In DNA form, the CDR3 reads TGTGCCAGCAGTCCCGACCGGGCGGGCCTGACGCATGGCTACACCTTC.

V and J are TRBV30 and TRBJ2-1, with 8 bases identical to TRBD2. Germline lookup yields CDR1 GTSNPN and CDR2 SVGIG (reference sequence). The CDR3 has 15 amino acids. J lost 8 bases, V lost 0 bases, and 9 bases had no gene match. In DNA form, the CDR3 reads TGTGCCTGGAGTGTGGAGGCGGGAGGCTTCGATGAGCAGTTCTTC. Translation gives CAWSVEAGGFDEQFF.